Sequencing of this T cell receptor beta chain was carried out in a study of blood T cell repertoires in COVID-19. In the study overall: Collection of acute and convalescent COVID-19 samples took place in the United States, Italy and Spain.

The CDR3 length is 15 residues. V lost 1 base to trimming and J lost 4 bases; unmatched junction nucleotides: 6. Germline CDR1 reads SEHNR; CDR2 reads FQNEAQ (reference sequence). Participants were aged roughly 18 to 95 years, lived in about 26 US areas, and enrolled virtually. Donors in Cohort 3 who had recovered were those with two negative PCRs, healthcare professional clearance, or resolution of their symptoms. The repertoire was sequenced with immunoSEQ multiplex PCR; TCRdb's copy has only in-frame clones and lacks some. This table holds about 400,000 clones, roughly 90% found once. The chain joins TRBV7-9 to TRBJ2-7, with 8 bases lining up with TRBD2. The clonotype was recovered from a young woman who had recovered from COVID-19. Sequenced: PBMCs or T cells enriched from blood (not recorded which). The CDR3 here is CASSLELAVSYEQYF. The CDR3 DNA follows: TGTGCCAGCAGCTTAGAACTAGCGGTCTCTTACGAGCAGTACTTC. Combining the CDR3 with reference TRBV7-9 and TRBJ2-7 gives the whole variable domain DTGVSQNPRHKITKRGQNVTFRCDPISEHNRLYWYRQTLGQGPEFLTYFQNEAQLEKSRLLSDRFSAERPKGSFSTLEIQRTEQGDSAMYLCASSLELAVSYEQYFGPGTRLTVT.